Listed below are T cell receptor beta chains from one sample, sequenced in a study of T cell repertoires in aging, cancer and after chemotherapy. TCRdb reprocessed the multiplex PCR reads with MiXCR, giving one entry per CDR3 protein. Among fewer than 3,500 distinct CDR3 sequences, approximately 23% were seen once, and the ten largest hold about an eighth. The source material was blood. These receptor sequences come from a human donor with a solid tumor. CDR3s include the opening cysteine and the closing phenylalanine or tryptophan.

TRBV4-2	CASSQDPNRGADYGYTF
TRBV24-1	CATSDVQGLQETQYF
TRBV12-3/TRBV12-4	CASSSGLAGVGEQYF
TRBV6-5	CASSTQGDSGELFF
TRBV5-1	CASSLKRSGELFF
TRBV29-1	CSVVGTSGVWDEQFF
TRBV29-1	CSVQRTFQPQHF
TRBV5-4	CASSHRDRVTDTQYF
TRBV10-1	CASSTRGGELFF
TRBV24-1	CATSPKGSYEQYF
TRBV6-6	CASRAGSSGRNEQFF
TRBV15	CATSRDRAGSSPGEQFF
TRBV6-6	CASSKQGAYEQYF
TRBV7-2	CASSSAPHLEQFF
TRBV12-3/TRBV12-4	CASSPRLAGVQETQYF
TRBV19	CASRRTDNTEAFF
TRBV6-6	CASTRTGRTDTQYF
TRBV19	CASSIDEGWVRFF
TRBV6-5	CASGTGLAGTDTQYF
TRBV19	CASSKGWDEQFF
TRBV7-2	CASSLIAGGRLEAGNTIYF